The entry below gives a single T cell receptor beta chain sequence along with its context. Some clones are missing from TCRdb's copy, which holds only in-frame ones; the method was immunoSEQ multiplex PCR. The sample consists of 40,000 or so clones, approximately 92% of them appearing once. The sample is drawn from a study of T cell changes during pregnancy in multiple sclerosis. CDR1 and CDR2 from the germline V gene are SGDLS and YYNGEE. V shed 3 bases and J shed 7 bases, with 10 bases lying between them. The CDR3 runs to 12 residues. This material consisted of CD8+ T cells from peripheral blood mononuclear cells, taken after pregnancy. The chain carries TRBV9 and TRBJ1-2; TRBD1 is a possible D gene (5 bases). This clonotype was sampled from a female donor with multiple sclerosis, enrolled in a pregnancy study. The CDR3 loop is CASSEGAGGYTF. The CDR3, as DNA: TGTGCCAGCAGCGAAGGGGCAGGTGGCTACACCTTC.